These 24 T cell receptor beta chains were sequenced from one sample in a study of T cell responses to AZD1222 COVID-19 vaccine. Here immunoSEQ multiplex PCR was the method, and the copy in TCRdb shows in-frame clones only, minus some. The sample holds approximately 150,000 clones, more than 80% seen once. Specimen: peripheral blood, collected on day 0 of AZD1222 vaccination. These receptors were collected from an adult in good health.

The chain recombines TRBV5-1 with TRBJ1-1; 7 positions agree with TRBD1. Germline values: CDR1 SGHRS, CDR2 YFSETQ. The V and J ends lost 4 bases and 1 base, in that order; junction bases with no gene match: 4. This CDR3 has 14 amino acids. The CDR3 loop is CASSMGQPNTEAFF. As DNA, the CDR3 is TGCGCCAGCAGCATGGGACAGCCGAACACTGAAGCTTTCTTT.

This rearrangement joins TRBV4-1 to TRBJ2-1, with TRBD2 matching over 7 bases. Unmatched junction bases numbered 14, after V lost 6 bases and J lost 3 bases. Per the germline V gene, CDR1 is MGHRA and CDR2 is YSYEKL. CDR3 length: 17 amino acids. The chain's CDR3 is CASRPARAGLYYNEQFF. The CDR3 region has the DNA TGCGCCAGCAGACCAGCCCGAGCGGGATTGTACTACAATGAGCAGTTCTTC.

This clone was seen only once. The genes are TRBV27 and TRBJ1-2, with 9 bases aligning to TRBD1. V shed 6 bases and J 8 bases; nucleotides not matched to a gene: 10. Germline CDR1 reads MNHEY; CDR2 reads SMNVEV (reference sequence). CDR3 length: 14 residues. The CDR3 DNA is TGTGCCAGCAGGCTCTTGGACAGGGGCGGCGGCTACACCTTC. Translation: CASRLLDRGGGYTF.

The J gene is TRBJ2-7, the V gene TRBV7-8; a possible D gene is TRBD1 (5 bases). Germline-derived CDR1 and CDR2 are SGHVS and FQNEAQ. The CDR3 is 15 residues long. Trimming left V 3 bases short and J 0 bases short, with 12 bases between. CDR3 sequence: CASSFGRASSYEQYF. For the CDR3, the DNA is TGTGCCAGCAGCTTTGGCAGGGCGAGCTCCTACGAGCAGTACTTC. The variable domain in full, completed from reference TRBV7-8 and TRBJ2-7, reads GAGVSQSPRYKVAKRGQDVALRCDPISGHVSLFWYQQALGQGPEFLTYFQNEAQLDKSGLPSDRFFAERPEGSVSTLKIQRTQQEDSAVYLCASSFGRASSYEQYFGPGTRLTVT.

V gene TRBV24-1 combines with J gene TRBJ2-1; D unclear. Trimming removed 6 bases from V and 4 bases from J, with 6 bases in between. Germline loops: CDR1 KGHDR, CDR2 SFDVKD. This CDR3 comprises 12 residues. CDR3 sequence reads: CATSSAYNEQFF. As DNA, the CDR3 is TGTGCCACCAGTTCCGCTTACAATGAGCAGTTCTTC.

This clone was observed a handful of times. The V gene is TRBV20-1, the J gene TRBJ1-1; D not resolved. The CDR3 runs to 14 residues. The V and J ends lost 3 bases and 0 bases respectively, with 11 bases between them. Germline-derived CDR1 and CDR2 are DFQATT and SNEGSKA (reference sequence). The CDR3 sequence: CSASSGLMNTEAFF. In nucleotides, the CDR3 is TGCAGTGCTAGTTCTGGTCTCATGAACACTGAAGCTTTCTTT.

V and J are TRBV5-1 and TRBJ1-4; no reliable D call. Germline loops: CDR1 SGHRS, CDR2 YFSETQ. There are 12 residues in the CDR3. Trimming removed 1 base from V and 7 bases from J, with 5 bases in between. CDR3 protein: CASSLTAEKLFF. Written as DNA, the CDR3 is TGCGCCAGCAGCTTGACGGCTGAAAAACTGTTTTTT.

The chain is built from TRBV4-1 and TRBJ2-1; 12 bases are a match to TRBD2. Trimming at V came to 2 bases and at J to 7 bases, leaving 9 bases not matched to a gene. CDR1 is MGHRA and CDR2 is YSYEKL in the germline V gene. The CDR3 loop spans 17 amino acids. CDR3 loop: CASSQREGTSGSNEQFF. CDR3 DNA sequence: TGCGCCAGCAGCCAACGAGAGGGGACTAGCGGGTCGAATGAGCAGTTCTTC.

This rearrangement joins TRBV27 to TRBJ1-1; the D is unclear. The V and J ends lost 0 bases and 6 bases respectively, with 8 bases between them. Germline CDR1 is MNHEY and CDR2 is SMNVEV (reference sequence). The CDR3 totals 13 residues. For the CDR3, the DNA is TGTGCCAGCAGTTTATCGGGGTTCGCTGAAGCTTTCTTT. It yields the protein CASSLSGFAEAFF.

The rearrangement joins TRBV12-3 or TRBV12-4 to TRBJ2-7; D gene uncertain. The CDR3 covers 12 residues. The V end lost 5 bases, the J end lost 5 bases, and 10 bases lay between the germline ends. CDR3 in amino acids: CASSHLGNEQYF. CDR3 DNA sequence: TGTGCCAGCAGTCATTTGGGAAACGAGCAGTACTTC.

The chain carries TRBV5-5 and TRBJ1-3; D remains ambiguous. V lost 0 bases and J lost 0, with 4 bases in between. This CDR3 is 14 amino acids long. CDR1 is SGHKS and CDR2 is YYEKEE in the germline V gene (reference sequence). The chain's CDR3 is CASSLEVSGNTIYF. For the CDR3, the DNA is TGTGCCAGCAGCTTGGAGGTCTCTGGAAACACCATATATTTT. Variable domain in full (rest from reference TRBV5-5 and TRBJ1-3): DAGVTQSPTHLIKTRGQQVTLRCSPISGHKSVSWYQQVLGQGPQFIFQYYEKEERGRGNFPDRFSARQFPNYSSELNVNALLLGDSALYLCASSLEVSGNTIYFGEGSWLTVV.

This chain links TRBV27 with TRBJ1-1; a possible D gene is TRBD1 (6 bases). Between the trimmed V and J ends, which lost 5 bases and 1 base, there was a span of 11 bases. Germline V gene sequence: CDR1 MNHEY, CDR2 SMNVEV (reference sequence). The CDR3 is 14 residues long. The chain's CDR3 is CASSGGRWNTEAFF. DNA of the CDR3: TGTGCCAGCAGTGGGGGCAGGTGGAACACTGAAGCTTTCTTT.

The rearrangement joins TRBV6-5 to TRBJ1-2; no definite D call. This CDR3 region has 14 residues. Germline CDR1 reads MNHEY; CDR2 reads SVGAGI. Trimming stripped 8 bases from V and 5 bases from J, with 18 bases between. CDR3 sequence: CASFVLRAGYGYTF. CDR3 DNA: TGTGCCAGCTTCGTTTTGAGGGCGGGTTATGGCTACACCTTC.

CDR3 DNA: TGTGCCAGCCGATGGGGGGCGGGAGGCACAGATACGCAGTATTTT. Translated, it gives CASRWGAGGTDTQYF. The chain is built from TRBV27 and TRBJ2-3; TRBD2 is a possible D gene (7 bases). This CDR3 has 15 amino acids. V was clipped by 8 bases and J by 1 base, with 16 bases between them. Germline V CDR1 and CDR2: MNHEY, SMNVEV (reference sequence).

The chain joins TRBV19 to TRBJ2-1; 7 bases are shared with TRBD1. Germline values: CDR1 LNHDA, CDR2 SQIVND (reference sequence). V trimming: 6 bases; J trimming: 0 bases; junction bases outside the gene matches: 8. This CDR3 has 16 amino acids. CDR3 in DNA: TGTGCCAGTAGAGGGTCACGGGACAGCTCCTACAATGAGCAGTTCTTC. It specifies CASRGSRDSSYNEQFF. The whole variable domain, filled in from reference TRBV19 and TRBJ2-1, reads DGGITQSPKYLFRKEGQNVTLSCEQNLNHDAMYWYRQDPGQGLRLIYYSQIVNDFQKGDIAEGYSVSREKKESFPLTVTSAQKNPTAFYLCASRGSRDSSYNEQFFGPGTRLTVL.

J is TRBJ1-3 and V is TRBV2, with D possibly being TRBD1 (6 bases). The germline V and J ends were trimmed by 2 bases and 0 bases, with 17 bases remaining between them. Per the germline V gene, CDR1 is SNHLY and CDR2 is FYNNEI. This CDR3 comprises 18 residues. For the CDR3, the DNA is TGTGCCAGCAGTGAAATGGGGGCCCTTCGGAGCTCTGGAAACACCATATATTTT. This translates into CASSEMGALRSSGNTIYF.

The chain carries TRBV28 and TRBJ2-7, with D unresolved. The CDR3 sequence is 11 residues long. CDR1 and CDR2 (germline): MDHEN, SYDVKM. The V gene lost 6 bases and the J gene lost 3 bases, with 6 bases spanning the gap. The CDR3 region is CASRVGYEQYF. DNA for the CDR3: TGTGCCAGCAGGGTCGGCTACGAGCAGTACTTC. The variable domain in full, with the rest retrieved from reference TRBV28 and TRBJ2-7, is DVKVTQSSRYLVKRTGEKVFLECVQDMDHENMFWYRQDPGLGLRLIYFSYDVKMKEKGDIPEGYSVSREKKERFSLILESASTNQTSMYLCASRVGYEQYFGPGTRLTVT.

The chain employs TRBV28 and TRBJ1-3; D gene ambiguous. The CDR3 loop spans 15 amino acids. Trimming took 2 bases from V and 0 from J, leaving 8 bases between them. Germline loops: CDR1 MDHEN, CDR2 SYDVKM. In DNA, the CDR3 is TGTGCCAGCAGTTTAGCTGATTCCTCTGGAAACACCATATATTTT. Translating it yields CASSLADSSGNTIYF.

V and J are TRBV5-4 and TRBJ2-1, with D possibly called TRBD1 or TRBD2 (6 bases each). Germline values: CDR1 SGHNT, CDR2 YYREEE (reference sequence). The CDR3 contains 14 residues. The V and J ends lost 0 bases and 10 bases respectively, with 14 bases between them. CDR3 in amino acids: CASSLGGAHPEQFF. The DNA of the CDR3 is TGTGCCAGCAGCTTGGGGGGGGCCCACCCCGAGCAGTTCTTC.

The V call is TRBV7-2, the J call TRBJ1-6; 8 bases are a match to TRBD1. The germline CDR1 and CDR2 sequences are SGHTA and FQGNSA. The CDR3 covers 18 residues. V was pared by 5 bases and J by 0 bases, with 9 bases of the junction left unmatched. The CDR3 reads CASSPRDRLRSYNSPLHF. The DNA of the CDR3 is TGTGCCAGCAGCCCCCGGGACAGGTTGCGCTCCTATAATTCACCCCTCCACTTT.

This chain joins TRBV6-5 and TRBJ2-5, with TRBD2 matching over 11 bases. J gave up 4 bases and V 0 bases, and 4 bases lay outside the gene matches. CDR3 size: 16 residues. Looked up from germline, CDR1 is MNHEY and CDR2 is SVGAGI. CDR3 protein: CASSYSTSGIGETQYF. The DNA for the CDR3 is TGTGCCAGCAGTTACTCGACTAGCGGGATTGGAGAGACCCAGTACTTC.

V gene TRBV2 combines with J gene TRBJ2-2, with TRBD2 as a possible D gene (5 bases). This CDR3 is built from 14 residues. Germline V gene data show CDR1 as SNHLY and CDR2 as FYNNEI. V lost 5 bases and J 0 bases, leaving 7 bases between the germline ends. CDR3 bases: TGTGCCAGCAGTAGCGGCGCGAACACCGGGGAGCTGTTTTTT. Protein: CASSSGANTGELFF.

The chain uses TRBV19 and TRBJ2-2; TRBD2 agrees at 9 bases. With 4 bases clipped from V and 7 bases from J, the junction kept 10 bases outside the gene matches. CDR1 LNHDA and CDR2 SQIVND come from the germline V gene (reference sequence). The CDR3 extends over 16 amino acids. The CDR3 sequence is CASSTPSSGIFGELFF. The CDR3 DNA is TGTGCCAGTAGTACCCCTTCTAGCGGGATTTTCGGGGAGCTGTTTTTT.

The chain recombines TRBV7-9 with TRBJ2-1; D call uncertain. There are 14 residues in the CDR3. V lost 1 base, J lost 5 bases, and 9 bases lay in between. CDR1 is SEHNR, CDR2 FQNEAQ, per germline (reference sequence). CDR3 coding DNA: TGTGCCAGCAGCTTAGTCCTAAGTGACAATGAGCAGTTCTTC. Translation: CASSLVLSDNEQFF.